A single sample gave rise to the 4 T cell receptor beta chains below, sequenced in a study of OX40 agonist ivuxolimab in advanced cancers. Assay: immunoSEQ multiplex PCR; the TCRdb copy retains only in-frame clones and omits some. The sample contains some 50,000 clones, about three quarters of which appear only once. Sequences were derived from CD4+ or CD8+ T cells sorted from blood, sampled in a trial of the OX40 agonist ivuxolimab. All receptors derive from an adult with an advanced solid tumor such as melanoma, head and neck, liver or kidney cancer.

This clone was picked up a small number of times. The rearrangement uses TRBV12-5 and TRBJ2-7, with 7 bases aligning to TRBD2. Germline loops: CDR1 LGHNT, CDR2 FRNRAP. V trimming: 3 bases; J trimming: 0 bases; junction bases outside the gene matches: 2. This CDR3 has 14 amino acids. Written as DNA, the CDR3 is TGTGCTAGTGGTTTCGGGGGGAGCTCCTACGAGCAGTACTTC. This sequence encodes CASGFGGSSYEQYF.

The chain is built from TRBV9 and TRBJ2-7; D gene uncertain. The CDR3 length is 13 residues. Trimming stripped 3 bases from V and 5 bases from J, with 12 bases between. Germline CDR1 is SGDLS and CDR2 is YYNGEE. The CDR3 nucleotides are TGTGCCAGCAGCGAGATGTATGGGGACGAGCAGTACTTC. Residues: CASSEMYGDEQYF.

The chain joins TRBV10-3 to TRBJ2-7, with D hard to call. V lost 2 bases to trimming and J lost 0 bases, with 5 bases between them. Germline V CDR1 and CDR2: ENHRY, SYGVKD. CDR3 length: 13 residues. The CDR3 region has the DNA TGTGCCATCAGTGAGGGGTCCTCCTACGAGCAGTACTTC. Protein sequence: CAISEGSSYEQYF.

V and J are TRBV7-2 and TRBJ2-7; 9 positions agree with TRBD1. After removal of 5 bases from V and 5 bases from J, the junction contained 7 bases not matched to a gene. Germline values: CDR1 SGHTA, CDR2 FQGNSA. This CDR3 is 14 amino acids long. The CDR3 DNA is TGTGCCAGCAGCCCAACAGGGGGCGGGGACGAGCAGTACTTC. Translated, it gives CASSPTGGGDEQYF. Variable domain in full (rest from reference TRBV7-2 and TRBJ2-7): GAGVSQSPSNKVTEKGKDVELRCDPISGHTALYWYRQSLGQGLEFLIYFQGNSAPDKSGLPSDRFSAERTGGSVSTLTIQRTQQEDSAVYLCASSPTGGGDEQYFGPGTRLTVT.